These T cell receptor beta chains were read from a single sample in a study of identical twins. TCRdb re-called the 5' RACE reads through MiXCR, storing one row per CDR3 protein. The sample has some 900,000 distinct CDR3 sequences, around an eighth seen once. These sequences were also reported in another study, on yellow fever vaccine responses in identical twins.

Input material: PBMCs. These receptors were taken from a woman aged 18-35 years in good health. CDR3s include the opening cysteine and the closing phenylalanine or tryptophan. D genes are given only for firm matches. Some rows mark clone size as missing; the rest say once, few, many or name a class of expanded clone.

D gene	J gene	CDR3 length	clone size	V gene	CDR3 protein	CDR3 DNA
.	TRBJ2-5	13	.	TRBV11-2	CASNLGERETQYF	TGTGCCAGCAACTTAGGGGAGCGGGAGACCCAGTACTTC
TRBD1	TRBJ1-5	14	few	TRBV2	CASTEDRGNQPQHF	TGTGCCAGCACCGAGGACAGGGGAAATCAGCCCCAGCATTTT
.	TRBJ1-4	15	.	TRBV7-8	CASSLGQKSNEKLFF	TGTGCCAGCAGCTTAGGACAGAAGAGTAATGAAAAACTGTTTTTT
.	TRBJ2-1	14	few	TRBV29-1	CSVVGTVLYNEQFF	TGCAGCGTTGTGGGAACTGTACTGTACAATGAGCAGTTCTTC
TRBD1	TRBJ1-4	14	few	TRBV20-1	CSARGDREDEKLFF	TGCAGTGCTAGGGGGGACAGGGAAGATGAAAAACTGTTTTTT
.	TRBJ1-2	15	many	TRBV6-5	CASSYSIQGNYGYTF	TGTGCCAGCAGTTACTCGATCCAGGGTAACTATGGCTACACCTTC
TRBD1	TRBJ2-1	14	few	TRBV2	CASARDRVINEQFF	TGTGCCAGCGCCCGGGACAGGGTAATCAATGAGCAGTTCTTC
TRBD2	TRBJ2-1	17	few	TRBV9	CASSVVSGGQGINEQFF	TGTGCCAGCAGCGTAGTAAGCGGGGGCCAGGGTATAAATGAGCAGTTCTTC
.	TRBJ2-1	15	.	TRBV11-2	CASSLVSNRRDEQFF	TGTGCCAGCAGCTTAGTCTCTAACCGGAGGGATGAGCAGTTCTTC
.	TRBJ2-6	15	once	TRBV7-9	CASSAQDSGANVLTF	TGTGCCAGCAGCGCGCAGGACTCCGGGGCCAACGTCCTGACTTTC
TRBD2	TRBJ2-5	13	.	TRBV2	CASQTSSEETQYF	TGTGCCAGCCAGACTAGCTCGGAAGAGACCCAGTACTTC
TRBD1	TRBJ2-4	16	many	TRBV20-1	CSADPRDRGFGNIQYF	TGCAGTGCTGACCCCCGGGACAGGGGATTTGGAAACATTCAGTACTTC
.	TRBJ2-3	13	.	TRBV27	CASTGGVRHTQYF	TGTGCCAGCACAGGGGGGGTTAGACATACGCAGTATTTT
TRBD1	TRBJ2-7	14	.	TRBV7-9	CASSSRQGFDEQYF	TGTGCCAGCAGCTCCCGACAGGGTTTCGACGAGCAGTACTTC
TRBD2	TRBJ2-1	18	few	TRBV4-2	CASSPSSLAGGGPGEQFF	TGTGCCAGCAGCCCTTCCTCCTTAGCGGGAGGGGGCCCCGGGGAGCAGTTCTTC
TRBD1	TRBJ2-6	14	.	TRBV11-2	CASSSGQGGSLSAF	TGTGCCAGCAGCTCAGGACAGGGAGGCTCCCTCTCTGCTTTC
.	TRBJ2-5	12	many	TRBV7-2	CASSNVRETQYF	TGTGCCAGCAGCAATGTGAGAGAGACCCAGTACTTC
TRBD1	TRBJ1-1	13	few	TRBV6-1	CASSGTGATEAFF	TGTGCCAGCAGCGGGACAGGGGCCACTGAAGCTTTCTTT
.	TRBJ2-1	16	.	TRBV12-3/TRBV12-4	CASSPRSGPLSLEQFF	TGTGCCAGCAGTCCCAGATCGGGCCCCCTCTCACTTGAGCAGTTCTTC
TRBD2	TRBJ2-5	17	.	TRBV5-1	CASSLGRLAGFQETQYF	TGCGCCAGCAGCTTGGGGCGCCTAGCGGGGTTCCAAGAGACCCAGTACTTC
.	TRBJ1-6	14	.	TRBV20-1	CSAARGALDSPLHF	TGCAGTGCTGCCCGGGGGGCATTGGATTCACCCCTCCACTTT
.	TRBJ1-1	14	.	TRBV5-6	CASSWGRTNTEAFF	TGTGCCAGCAGCTGGGGACGGACGAACACTGAAGCTTTCTTT
.	TRBJ2-5	15	few	TRBV7-7	CASSLYFWDKETQYF	TGTGCCAGCAGCTTATATTTTTGGGACAAAGAGACCCAGTACTTC
.	TRBJ1-1	17	few	TRBV28	CASSLYGMFGMNTEAFF	TGTGCCAGCAGTTTATATGGGATGTTTGGCATGAACACTGAAGCTTTCTTT
.	TRBJ2-1	16	.	TRBV6-5	CASSYFGGQAGNEQFF	TGTGCCAGCAGTTACTTCGGGGGCCAGGCAGGCAATGAGCAGTTCTTC
TRBD1	TRBJ1-1	14	few	TRBV6-1	CASRPQTGFAEAFF	TGTGCCAGCAGACCGCAGACAGGGTTCGCTGAAGCTTTCTTT
TRBD2	TRBJ2-3	14	few	TRBV6-4	CASATSGEADTQYF	TGTGCCAGTGCGACTAGCGGGGAAGCAGATACGCAGTATTTT
TRBD2	TRBJ2-7	14	few	TRBV5-1	CASSSLAGDYEQYF	TGCGCCAGCAGTTCGCTAGCGGGAGATTACGAGCAGTACTTC
.	TRBJ2-6	15	.	TRBV4-1	CASSQSGSGANVLTF	TGCGCCAGCAGCCAATCGGGCTCTGGGGCCAACGTCCTGACTTTC
.	TRBJ1-5	14	few	TRBV24-1	CATRQSGLNQPQHF	TGTGCCACCAGACAATCGGGCCTCAATCAGCCCCAGCATTTT
TRBD2	TRBJ2-1	15	few	TRBV20-1	CSARGGLAGLNEQFF	TGCAGTGCTAGGGGGGGACTAGCGGGATTGAATGAGCAGTTCTTC
.	TRBJ2-5	13	.	TRBV28	CTSIASDQETQYF	TGTACCAGCATAGCTAGCGACCAAGAGACCCAGTACTTC
.	TRBJ1-1	14	few	TRBV20-1	CSARAEIMNTEAFF	TGCAGTGCTAGAGCCGAGATCATGAACACTGAAGCTTTCTTT
TRBD1	TRBJ2-2	16	.	TRBV27	CASSPWDRQRTGELFF	TGTGCCAGCAGTCCCTGGGACAGGCAGCGGACCGGGGAGCTGTTTTTT
TRBD2	TRBJ2-1	17	many	TRBV4-2	CASSRGTSGSSYNEQFF	TGTGCCAGCAGCCGGGGGACTAGCGGGTCATCCTACAATGAGCAGTTCTTC